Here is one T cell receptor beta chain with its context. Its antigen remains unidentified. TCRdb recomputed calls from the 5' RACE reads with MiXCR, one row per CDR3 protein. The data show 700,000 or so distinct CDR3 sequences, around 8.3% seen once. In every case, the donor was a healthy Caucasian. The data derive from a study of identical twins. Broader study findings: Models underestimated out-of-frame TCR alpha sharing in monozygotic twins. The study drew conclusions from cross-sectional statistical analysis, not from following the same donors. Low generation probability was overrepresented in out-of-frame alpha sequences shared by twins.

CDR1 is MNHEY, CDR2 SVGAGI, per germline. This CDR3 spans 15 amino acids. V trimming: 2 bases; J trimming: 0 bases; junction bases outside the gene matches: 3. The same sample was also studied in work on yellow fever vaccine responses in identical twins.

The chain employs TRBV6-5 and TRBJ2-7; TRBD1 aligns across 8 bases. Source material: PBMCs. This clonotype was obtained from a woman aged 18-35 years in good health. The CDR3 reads CASSYKGQASYEQYF. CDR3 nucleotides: TGTGCCAGCAGTTACAAGGGACAGGCCTCCTACGAGCAGTACTTC.